This T cell receptor beta chain was identified in a study of sequential checkpoint blockade in melanoma. Trimming removed 9 bases from V and 2 bases from J; junction bases left unmatched: 16. The CDR3 has 18 residues. Germline V gene sequence: CDR1 LNHDA, CDR2 SQIVND (reference sequence). Repertoires were generated with immunoSEQ multiplex PCR, while TCRdb's copy carries only in-frame clones and drops some. The data contain fewer than 50,000 clones, around nine tenths of them singletons. In its sample, this clone was seen once. The treatment is: randomized to nivolumab then ipilimumab (arm A) or the reverse (arm B). No patient had prior DNA-damaging chemotherapy. PBMC sorting kept live CD3+CD8+ cells without CD19 or CD56.

Material: CD8+ T cells sorted from blood (inferred from file names), obtained from a patient given nivolumab and ipilimumab in sequence. The TCR originated in a human donor with melanoma. The genes are TRBV19 and TRBJ2-1; 10 bases line up with TRBD2. As DNA, the CDR3 is TGTGCCAGCTGGCGGGCTAGCGGGAGTGTCCGTCCCTACAATGAGCAGTTCTTC. Translating it yields CASWRASGSVRPYNEQFF.